This record looks at one T cell receptor beta chain sequence and its context. The sample belongs to a study of CD8+CD57+ T cells in acquired aplastic anemia. Background on the study: On average, healthy donors gave 8.5 million to 13 million reads for CD4+ cells.

TCR beta VDJ and CDR3 were profiled, and genomic DNA was the template. TCRdb reprocessed the reads with MiXCR, giving one entry per CDR3 protein. The sample contains around 400,000 distinct CDR3 sequences, around 68% of which appear only once. Sequencing used sorted CD4+, CD8+, or CD8+CD57+ T cells (not recorded which) from PBMCs. This receptor was taken from a human donor in good health, serving as a control.

The CDR3 sequence is CASSCHRGHYGYTF. The CDR3 DNA sequence: TGTGCCAGCAGCTGCCACAGGGGACACTATGGCTACACCTTC. V and J are TRBV11-3 and TRBJ1-2; TRBD1 matches 7 bases. CDR3 length: 14 amino acids. CDR1 and CDR2 from the germline V gene are SGHNT and YENEEA. The ends lost 4 bases at V and 3 bases at J; junction bases unmatched: 5.